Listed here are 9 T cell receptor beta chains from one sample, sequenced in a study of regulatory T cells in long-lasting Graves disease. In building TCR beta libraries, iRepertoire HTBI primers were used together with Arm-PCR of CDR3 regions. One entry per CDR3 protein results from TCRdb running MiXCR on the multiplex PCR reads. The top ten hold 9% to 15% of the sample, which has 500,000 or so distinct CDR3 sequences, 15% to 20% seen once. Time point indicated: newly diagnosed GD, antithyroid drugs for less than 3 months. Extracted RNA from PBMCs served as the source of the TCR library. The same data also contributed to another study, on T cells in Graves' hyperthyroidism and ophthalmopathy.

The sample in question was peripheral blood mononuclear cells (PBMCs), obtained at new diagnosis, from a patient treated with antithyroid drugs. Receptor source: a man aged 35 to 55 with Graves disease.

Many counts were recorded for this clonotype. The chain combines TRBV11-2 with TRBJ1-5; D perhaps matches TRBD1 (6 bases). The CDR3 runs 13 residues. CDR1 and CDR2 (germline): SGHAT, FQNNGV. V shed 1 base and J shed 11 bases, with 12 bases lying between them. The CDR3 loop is CASSLAGQVTQHF. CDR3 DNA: TGTGCCAGCAGCTTAGCGGGACAAGTGACCCAGCATTTT.

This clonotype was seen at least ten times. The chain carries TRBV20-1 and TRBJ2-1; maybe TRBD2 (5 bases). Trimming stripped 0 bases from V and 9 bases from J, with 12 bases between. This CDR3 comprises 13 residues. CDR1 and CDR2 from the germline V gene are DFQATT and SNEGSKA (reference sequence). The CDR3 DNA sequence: TGCAGTGCTAGAGATCCCCTAGCTAGTGAGCAGTTCTTC. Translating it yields CSARDPLASEQFF.

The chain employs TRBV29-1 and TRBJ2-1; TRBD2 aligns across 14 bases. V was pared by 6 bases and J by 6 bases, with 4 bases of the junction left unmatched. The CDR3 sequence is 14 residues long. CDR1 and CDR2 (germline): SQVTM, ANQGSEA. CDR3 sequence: CSVQGLAGGNEQFF. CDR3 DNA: TGCAGCGTCCAAGGACTAGCGGGAGGCAATGAGCAGTTCTTC.

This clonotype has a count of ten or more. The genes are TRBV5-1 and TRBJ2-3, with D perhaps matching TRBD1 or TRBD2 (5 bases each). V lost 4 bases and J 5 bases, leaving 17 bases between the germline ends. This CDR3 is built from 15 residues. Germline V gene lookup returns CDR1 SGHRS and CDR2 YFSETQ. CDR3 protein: CASSIGTRDEDTQYF. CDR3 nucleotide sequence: TGCGCCAGCAGCATCGGGACCAGGGATGAAGATACGCAGTATTTT.

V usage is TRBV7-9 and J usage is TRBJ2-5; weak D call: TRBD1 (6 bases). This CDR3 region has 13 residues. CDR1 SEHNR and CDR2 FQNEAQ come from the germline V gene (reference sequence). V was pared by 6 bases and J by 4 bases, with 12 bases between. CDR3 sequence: CASRPQGTETQYF. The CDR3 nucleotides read TGTGCCAGCAGGCCACAGGGAACAGAGACCCAGTACTTC.

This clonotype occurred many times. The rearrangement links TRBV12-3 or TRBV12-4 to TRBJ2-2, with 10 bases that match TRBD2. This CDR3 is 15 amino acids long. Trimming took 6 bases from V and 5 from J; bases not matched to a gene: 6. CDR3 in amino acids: CASSRISGRTGELFF. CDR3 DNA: TGTGCCAGCAGCCGAATTAGCGGGAGGACCGGGGAGCTGTTTTTT.

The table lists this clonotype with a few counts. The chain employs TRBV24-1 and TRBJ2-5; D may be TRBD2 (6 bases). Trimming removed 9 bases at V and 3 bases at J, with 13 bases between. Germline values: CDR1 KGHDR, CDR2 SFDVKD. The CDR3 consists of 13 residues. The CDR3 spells CATQDPSEETQYF. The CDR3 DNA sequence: TGTGCCACCCAGGACCCTAGCGAAGAGACCCAGTACTTC.

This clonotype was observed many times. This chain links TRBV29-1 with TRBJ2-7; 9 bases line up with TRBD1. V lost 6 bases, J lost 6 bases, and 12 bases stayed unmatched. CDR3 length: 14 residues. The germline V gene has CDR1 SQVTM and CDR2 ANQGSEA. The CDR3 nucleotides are TGCAGCGTCCGCTTGATGACAGGGGGGTCCGAGCAGTACTTC. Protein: CSVRLMTGGSEQYF.

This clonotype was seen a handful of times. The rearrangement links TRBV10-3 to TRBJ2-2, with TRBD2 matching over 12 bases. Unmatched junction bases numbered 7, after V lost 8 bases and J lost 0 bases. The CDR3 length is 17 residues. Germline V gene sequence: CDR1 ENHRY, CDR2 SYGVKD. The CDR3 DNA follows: TGTGCCATCCCCCTCCTAGCGGGAGGGACGAACACCGGGGAGCTGTTTTTT. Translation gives CAIPLLAGGTNTGELFF.